The source of this TCR beta chain is a study of T-cell memory formation after mild COVID-19. Study in general: TCR clusters showed largely donor specificity.

There are many counts of this clonotype. Antigen specificity is unknown. General study findings and limits: Balance between CD4 and CD8 was seen in clones contracting day 15 to 85, and a CD4+ lean was seen in later expanders. Specificity for SARS-CoV-2 was not confirmed among the second-wave clones peaking on day 37.

The CDR3 has 15 residues. Trimming removed 0 bases at V and 1 base at J, with 8 bases between. Germline CDR1 SGHRS, CDR2 YFSETQ. Constant-segment-primed 5'RACE gave TCR alpha and TCR beta cDNA libraries with sample barcodes and UMIs. TCRdb fed the 5' RACE reads into MiXCR, producing one record per CDR3 protein. The table lists approximately 300,000 distinct CDR3 sequences, approximately 19% of them singletons. This TCR was recovered from a man aged 18 to 29 who had mild COVID-19 (a few samples of this study predate the infection). Cell type and time point are not known. This chain uses TRBV5-1 with TRBJ2-1; D uncertain. Sequences were obtained from PBMCs or a T cell subset sorted from them (not recorded which). CDR3: CASSLAEFSYNEQFF. CDR3 in DNA: TGCGCCAGCAGCTTGGCGGAATTTTCCTACAATGAGCAGTTCTTC.